This T cell receptor (beta chain) was retrieved from a study of blood T cell repertoires in COVID-19. Study-level background: Nucleic acid was either cDNA or gDNA, and it came from T cells, B-cell-depleted T cells, or PBMCs.

In the study's own analysis: Scientists estimated how many nucleated cells there were by amplifying reference gene primers. Some clones are missing from TCRdb's copy, which holds only in-frame ones; the method was immunoSEQ multiplex PCR. Clone size and V and J calls were adopted from that table, with D and trimming inferred from the DNA. The sample carries about 370,000 clones, 89% recorded once. V lost 3 bases and J 4 bases, leaving 12 bases between the germline ends. Germline V CDR1 and CDR2: KGHSH, LQKENI. The CDR3 loop spans 14 amino acids. The specimen was peripheral blood. The source is a woman aged 25 to 39 with COVID-19, enrolled during active disease. The chain couples TRBV18 to TRBJ1-1; a possible D gene is TRBD1 (5 bases). For the CDR3, the DNA is TGTGCCAGCTCACCCAGTCAGGGTGCCACTGAAGCTTTCTTT. Its translation is CASSPSQGATEAFF.